A single sample is the source of the 12 T cell receptor beta chains below, sequenced in a study of tumor and adjacent non-tumor tissue in lung cancer. This sample's RNA came from whole unsorted tissue. The normal lung tissue was taken more than 3 cm from the tumor edge. TCRbeta libraries were built with three rounds of nested PCR, modified from ARM-PCR. Each CDR3 protein is one row after TCRdb ran MiXCR on the multiplex PCR reads. The sample shows over 35,000 distinct CDR3 sequences, 60% of them seen only once. The specimen sequenced was distant non-tumor lung tissue. The receptor set was obtained from a man aged 45-65 years with non-small cell lung cancer.

The V call is TRBV5-8, the J call TRBJ1-1; D uncertain. The V gene lost 2 bases and the J gene lost 4 bases, with 12 bases spanning the gap. Looked up from germline, CDR1 is SGHTS and CDR2 is YDEGEE. There are 14 residues in the CDR3. The CDR3 loop is CASSFSQAATEAFF. Written as DNA, the CDR3 is TGTGCCAGCAGCTTCAGTCAGGCGGCCACTGAAGCTTTCTTT.

A remark on this clonotype: The final CDR3 position lacks the conserved phenylalanine or tryptophan, pointing to a likely read error. V and J are TRBV7-9 and TRBJ1-1; D ambiguous. The CDR3 consists of 13 residues. Germline V gene sequence: CDR1 SEHNR, CDR2 FQNEAQ (reference sequence). CDR3 in amino acids: CVSTSSMNTEAFC. The DNA for the CDR3 is TGTGTCAGCACGTCAAGCATGAACACTGAAGCTTTCTGT.

About this clonotype: One end of the junction fails to match germline, which may point to a read error. The chain carries TRBV6-2 or TRBV6-3 and TRBJ2-5, with D hard to call. The CDR3 is 13 amino acids. Germline V gives CDR1 MNHEY, CDR2 SVGEGT. The CDR3 region has the DNA TGTCCCAGTAGGCGGACCCGAGCGGAGACCCAGTACTTC. This sequence encodes CPSRRTRAETQYF.

Points on this clonotype: One end of the junction varies from germline; a read error may be responsible. The chain links TRBV11-2 to TRBJ2-3; perhaps TRBD2 as D (5 bases). Germline values: CDR1 SGHAT, CDR2 FQNNGV. The CDR3 covers 15 residues. This CDR3 reads CASSPMSSSTDAQYF. Written as DNA, the CDR3 is TGTGCCAGCAGCCCAATGAGCTCTAGCACAGATGCGCAGTATTTT.

The rearrangement links TRBV6-6 to TRBJ2-5; D remains ambiguous. Germline values: CDR1 MNHNY, CDR2 SVGAGI (reference sequence). The CDR3 is 14 residues long. V was pared by 9 bases and J by 2 bases, with 16 bases between. The CDR3 nucleotides read TGTGCCAGTAGGACCTGGTTTGGGCAAGAGACCCAGTACTTC. It translates to CASRTWFGQETQYF.

This clonotype was seen only once. The rearrangement uses TRBV6-2 or TRBV6-3 and TRBJ1-2; the match to TRBD1 covers 7 bases. The V gene end was trimmed by 11 bases and the J gene end by 4 bases; junction bases not matched to a gene: 10. Germline V CDR1 and CDR2: MNHEY, SVGEGT. This CDR3 has 13 amino acids. The CDR3 DNA sequence: TGTGCCGGCCGGGCAGGGGGGACCTATGGCTACACCTTC. Translating gives CAGRAGGTYGYTF.

This clonotype was counted a single time. The V call is TRBV20-1, the J call TRBJ2-2; either TRBD1 or TRBD2 may supply D (6 bases each). V was cut by 0 bases and J by 6 bases, with 20 bases left in between. The germline V gene encodes CDR1 DFQATT and CDR2 SNEGSKA (reference sequence). CDR3 length: 17 residues. The CDR3 DNA reads TGCAGTGCTAGAGATCGCCTGGGGGGCGAAGTCTCCGGGGAGCTGTTTTTT. Translated, it gives CSARDRLGGEVSGELFF.

This clonotype was detected once. An end of the junction does not agree with germline; a read error may underlie this. The V call is TRBV11-1, the J call TRBJ2-1, with 9 nucleotides matching TRBD2. The CDR3 covers 18 residues. Looked up from germline, CDR1 is SGHAT and CDR2 is FQDESV (reference sequence). The CDR3 loop is CASNLDLAGLADYNEQFF. DNA for the CDR3: TGTGCCAGCAACTTAGATTTAGCGGGACTAGCTGATTACAATGAGCAGTTCTTC.

V usage is TRBV29-1 and J usage is TRBJ2-1; tentative D call: TRBD2 (5 bases). The CDR3 sequence is 15 residues long. Germline CDR1 SQVTM, CDR2 ANQGSEA. This CDR3 reads CRAELSGSSYNEQFF. For the CDR3, the DNA is TGCAGGGCTGAGCTAAGTGGGAGCTCCTACAATGAGCAGTTCTTC.

The V call is TRBV24-1, the J call TRBJ2-3; 10 positions match TRBD2. V was clipped by 5 bases and J by 1 base; unmatched bases: 5. The CDR3 totals 16 residues. From germline, CDR1 is KGHDR and CDR2 SFDVKD. The CDR3 coding sequence is TGTGCCACCAGTGTATACGGGACTAGCGGCACAGATACGCAGTATTTT. Encoded protein: CATSVYGTSGTDTQYF.

In its sample, this clonotype was seen many times. CDR3: CATAPSRGNEQFF. In DNA, the CDR3 is TGCGCCACTGCCCCAAGTAGAGGCAATGAGCAGTTCTTC. This chain connects TRBV5-1 to TRBJ2-1; D is undetermined. The CDR3 is 13 amino acids. CDR1 is SGHRS and CDR2 is YFSETQ in the germline V gene. Trimming shortened V by 9 bases and J by 6 bases, and 16 bases separated the two germline ends. Combining the CDR3 with reference TRBV5-1 and TRBJ2-1 gives the whole variable domain KAGVTQTPRYLIKTRGQQVTLSCSPISGHRSVSWYQQTPGQGLQFLFEYFSETQRNKGNFPGRFSGRQFSNSRSEMNVSTLELGDSALYLCATAPSRGNEQFFGPGTRLTVL.

This clonotype was recorded a few times. With a much larger clone just one base away, this may be a read error. This sequence joins TRBV20-1 and TRBJ2-1; D may correspond to TRBD1 or TRBD2 (6 bases each). There are 12 residues in the CDR3. Germline V gene lookup returns CDR1 DFQATT and CDR2 SNEGSKA (reference sequence). The CDR3 loop is CNGDWGHNEQFF. CDR3 bases: TGCAATGGGGACTGGGGGCACAATGAGCAGTTCTTC.